The present entry profiles one T cell receptor beta chain with its context. Its cognate antigen is unknown. Antigen-specific CD4+ T cell clonotypes were called by their expansion after viral peptide-pool culture in ViraFEST. Cultured cells yielded isolated CD4+ T cells after 10 days. By PCR, the person was confirmed to have had SARS-CoV-2 infection between March and December 2020. Cultures got half-medium changes with IL-2 on days 3 and 7. Repertoires were generated with immunoSEQ multiplex PCR, while TCRdb's copy carries only in-frame clones and drops some. The table shows under 55,000 clones, with roughly 70% occurring only once. This sample was taken from a study of vaccination effects on CD4 cells after COVID-19. About the study: As their vaccination, participants received two doses of either BNT162b2 or mRNA-1273.

The study's findings and limits: Late after vaccination, infection- and vaccine-induced clones showed marked clonal contraction.

Germline V lookup: CDR1 LGHDT, CDR2 YNNKEL (reference sequence). This CDR3 is built from 16 residues. V dropped 0 bases and J dropped 6 bases, with 14 bases sitting between them. The material sequenced was CD4+ T cells from PBMCs cultured with a peptide pool, taken before COVID-19 vaccination. V usage is TRBV3-1 (or the pseudogene TRBV3-2) and J usage is TRBJ2-2; no firm D call. The TCR originated in a human donor who had a prior SARS-CoV-2 infection. The CDR3 bases are TGTGCCAGCAGCCAAGACCCGCCGCATTTTGCCGGGGAGCTGTTTTTT. It encodes CASSQDPPHFAGELFF.